This passage covers 5 T cell receptor beta chains from one sample sequenced in a study of blood T cell repertoires in COVID-19. Using immunoSEQ multiplex PCR, the repertoire was profiled, and TCRdb retains in-frame clones only, with some absent. Here the sample spans about 180,000 clones, about 87% being singletons. Specimen: peripheral blood. The receptors derive from a man in his forties with active or convalescent COVID-19.

The rearrangement uses TRBV14 and TRBJ2-1; no clear D. The ends were cut back, 1 base at V and 4 bases at J, with 2 bases in the middle. Per the germline V gene, CDR1 is SGHDN and CDR2 is FVKESK. This CDR3 contains 12 residues. CDR3 in amino acids: CASSQAYNEQFF. CDR3 sequence (DNA): TGTGCCAGCAGCCAAGCTTACAATGAGCAGTTCTTC.

This chain connects TRBV19 to TRBJ1-3; D unresolved. The CDR3 is 16 residues long. CDR1 and CDR2 (germline): LNHDA, SQIVND (reference sequence). V lost 3 bases and J 0 bases, leaving 12 bases between the germline ends. CDR3 coding DNA: TGTGCCAGTAGTATTGAAGCGTGGAGCTCTGGAAACACCATATATTTT. This translates into CASSIEAWSSGNTIYF.

The genes are TRBV7-9 and TRBJ2-7, with 7 nucleotides matching TRBD1. CDR1 SEHNR and CDR2 FQNEAQ come from the germline V gene (reference sequence). The ends lost 4 bases at V and 3 bases at J; junction bases unmatched: 12. CDR3 length: 16 residues. CDR3 sequence: CASSSSDRDSHYEQYF. The CDR3 DNA sequence: TGTGCCAGCAGCTCGTCTGACCGGGACAGTCACTACGAGCAGTACTTC.

The rearrangement joins TRBV27 to TRBJ2-3, with TRBD2 matching over 9 bases. V lost 2 bases, J lost 10 bases, and 13 bases stayed unmatched. The CDR3 sequence is 16 residues long. In germline, CDR1 is MNHEY, CDR2 SMNVEV (reference sequence). CDR3 region: CASSLIGRGGPDAQYF. CDR3 in DNA: TGTGCCAGCAGTTTAATAGGGCGGGGGGGCCCGGACGCGCAGTATTTT.

The chain carries TRBV6-2 or TRBV6-3 and TRBJ1-5; the match to TRBD1 covers 7 bases. The CDR3 spans 17 residues. Germline CDR1 reads MNHEY; CDR2 reads SVGEGT. With 0 bases clipped from V and 3 bases from J, the junction kept 8 bases outside the gene matches. The CDR3: CASSYSPHRGLNQPQHF. CDR3 nucleotide sequence: TGTGCCAGCAGTTACTCACCGCACAGGGGACTCAATCAGCCCCAGCATTTT.